This TCR beta chain was documented in a study of blood T cell repertoires in COVID-19. Study summary: The United States, Italy and Spain were the sources of the acute and convalescent COVID-19 samples. The analysed material was cDNA or gDNA that came from T cells, B-cell-depleted T cells, or PBMCs.

In the original processing: Estimation of nucleated cell counts was performed using reference gene primer amplification. Measured with immunoSEQ multiplex PCR; TCRdb has only the in-frame clones, and not every one. The V and J calls and the clone size are those of that table, but D and trimming were determined from the DNA. The sample records roughly 350,000 clones, approximately 90% being singletons. The V gene's germline CDR1 is LGHDT and CDR2 YNNKEL (reference sequence). The ends were cut back, 0 bases at V and 6 bases at J, with 6 bases in the middle. The CDR3 totals 13 residues. As to this clone: Other DNA sequences in the same sample also yield this CDR3.

This TCR was recovered from a woman aged 50 to 60 with active or convalescent COVID-19. The material sequenced was peripheral blood. The chain has TRBV3-1 (or the pseudogene TRBV3-2) and TRBJ1-5; D not resolved. CDR3: CASSQDRGQPQHF. The CDR3 DNA reads TGTGCCAGCAGCCAAGATCGGGGTCAGCCCCAGCATTTT.